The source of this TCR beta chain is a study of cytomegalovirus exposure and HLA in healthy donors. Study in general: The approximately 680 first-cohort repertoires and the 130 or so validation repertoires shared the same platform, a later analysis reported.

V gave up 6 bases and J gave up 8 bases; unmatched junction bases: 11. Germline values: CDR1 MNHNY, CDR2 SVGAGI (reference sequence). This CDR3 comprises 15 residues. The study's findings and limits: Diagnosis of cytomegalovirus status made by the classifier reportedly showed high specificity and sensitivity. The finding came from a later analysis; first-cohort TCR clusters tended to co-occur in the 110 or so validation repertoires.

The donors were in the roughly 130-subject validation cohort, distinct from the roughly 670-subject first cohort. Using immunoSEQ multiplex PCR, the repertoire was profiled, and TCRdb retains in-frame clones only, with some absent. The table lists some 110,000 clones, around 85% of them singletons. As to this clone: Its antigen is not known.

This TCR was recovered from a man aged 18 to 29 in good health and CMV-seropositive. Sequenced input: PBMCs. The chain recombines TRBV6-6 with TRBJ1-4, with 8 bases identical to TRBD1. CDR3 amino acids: CASSPPTGAGEKLFF. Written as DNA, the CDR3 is TGTGCCAGCAGCCCACCGACAGGGGCGGGCGAAAAACTGTTTTTT.